Following are 16 T cell receptor beta chains from one sample sequenced in a study of post-analysis software for immune sequencing data. General study points: Comparison of patients with controls showed five TRBV segments more frequent in patients, TRBV5-6, TRBV5-1 and TRBV20-1 among them.

Prepared TCR beta cDNA libraries contained unique molecular identifiers. TCRdb itself ran the PCR reads through MiXCR, one entry per CDR3 protein. The sample lists fewer than 700,000 distinct CDR3 sequences, about 40% occurring once. These TCRs are of unknown antigen specificity. Sequenced sample: blood. These receptors were collected from a girl between 5 and 17 years old with multiple sclerosis.

The chain recombines TRBV2 with TRBJ1-4; 9 bases map to TRBD1. Germline V gene sequence: CDR1 SNHLY, CDR2 FYNNEI. This CDR3 spans 14 amino acids. The junction had 5 bases not matched to a gene; V was cut back by 6 bases and J by 6 bases. The CDR3 loop is CASSATGGDEKLFF. CDR3 coding DNA: TGTGCCAGCAGCGCCACAGGGGGCGATGAAAAACTGTTTTTT.

This clonotype was observed at least ten times. This sequence joins TRBV4-1 and TRBJ2-1; D uncertain. The germline V and J ends were trimmed by 1 base and 4 bases, with 5 bases remaining between them. The germline CDR1 and CDR2 sequences are MGHRA and YSYEKL. There are 13 residues in the CDR3. CDR3 sequence (DNA): TGCGCCAGCAGCCAAGTTGAATACAATGAGCAGTTCTTC. This translates into CASSQVEYNEQFF.

The chain combines TRBV5-1 with TRBJ2-1; tentative D call: TRBD2 (5 bases). The germline CDR1 and CDR2 sequences are SGHRS and YFSETQ. V was cut by 4 bases and J by 4 bases, with 15 bases left in between. The CDR3 has 15 amino acids. This CDR3 is CASSTSRSRYNEQFF. CDR3 nucleotides: TGCGCCAGCAGCACTAGTCGGTCGCGGTACAATGAGCAGTTCTTC. Drawing the rest from reference TRBV5-1 and TRBJ2-1, the complete variable domain is KAGVTQTPRYLIKTRGQQVTLSCSPISGHRSVSWYQQTPGQGLQFLFEYFSETQRNKGNFPGRFSGRQFSNSRSEMNVSTLELGDSALYLCASSTSRSRYNEQFFGPGTRLTVL.

This clonotype was found a few times. The gene calls are TRBV12-3 or TRBV12-4 and TRBJ2-7; TRBD2 agrees at 11 bases. CDR3 length: 16 amino acids. The V segment lost 5 bases and the J segment 0 bases; nucleotides outside the gene matches: 6. Here the CDR3 reads CASSQGLAGISYEQYF. The CDR3 coding sequence is TGTGCCAGCAGTCAAGGACTAGCGGGCATCTCCTACGAGCAGTACTTC.

This clonotype was observed a few times. V gene TRBV15 combines with J gene TRBJ1-5; D unresolved. Trimming cost V 4 bases and J 0 bases, with 13 bases left between them. Germline values: CDR1 LNHNV, CDR2 YYDKDF (reference sequence). The CDR3 runs 16 residues. CDR3: CATSTKSFYSNQPQHF. In nucleotides, the CDR3 is TGTGCCACCAGCACCAAGTCCTTCTATAGCAATCAGCCCCAGCATTTT.

The V gene is TRBV4-1, the J gene TRBJ1-1; D gene ambiguous. CDR1 is MGHRA, CDR2 YSYEKL, per germline. The V end was cut by 1 base, the J end by 5 bases, with 14 bases between. CDR3 length: 15 residues. CDR3 loop: CASSQVHSFVTEAFF. As DNA, the CDR3 is TGCGCCAGCAGCCAAGTTCACAGTTTTGTGACTGAAGCTTTCTTT.

The V and J genes are TRBV12-3 or TRBV12-4 and TRBJ2-7; D may be TRBD1 or TRBD2 (6 bases each). The V end was cut by 0 bases, the J end by 4 bases, with 10 bases between. This CDR3 comprises 14 residues. Here the CDR3 reads CASSLARGGYEQYF. The CDR3, as DNA: TGTGCCAGCAGTTTAGCCAGGGGAGGTTACGAGCAGTACTTC.

This chain uses TRBV12-3 or TRBV12-4 with TRBJ1-1, with a tentative D call TRBD1 (5 bases). The V end was cut by 3 bases, the J end by 10 bases, with 12 bases between. The CDR3 is 12 amino acids. The CDR3 spells CASSFQGGRAFF. CDR3 sequence (DNA): TGTGCCAGCAGTTTTCAGGGAGGAAGAGCTTTCTTT.

The rearrangement links TRBV12-3 or TRBV12-4 to TRBJ2-1, with TRBD2 as a possible D gene (5 bases). The ends were cut back, 8 bases at V and 8 bases at J, with 19 bases in the middle. The length of the CDR3 is 14 residues. CDR3 in amino acids: CASHRGGGGDEQFF. CDR3 nucleotides: TGTGCCAGCCATCGTGGAGGCGGTGGAGATGAGCAGTTCTTC.

This chain uses TRBV6-7 with TRBJ1-1; possible D gene TRBD1, 6 bases. TRBV6-7 is known as an ORF, though its function is uncertain. This CDR3 region has 16 residues. V lost 0 bases and J 5 bases, leaving 16 bases between the germline ends. CDR3 region: CASSYSTSQGRTEAFF. The CDR3 region has the DNA TGTGCCAGCAGTTACTCGACATCACAGGGACGAACTGAAGCTTTCTTT.

The rearrangement uses TRBV7-2 and TRBJ1-6; D remains unclear. CDR3 length equals 14 residues. CDR1 SGHTA and CDR2 FQGNSA come from the germline V gene. V lost 3 bases to trimming and J lost 10 bases, with 13 bases between them. In DNA, the CDR3 is TGTGCCAGCAGCTTCCCGGACCTGGGGTCACCCCTCCACTTT. Residues: CASSFPDLGSPLHF.

The rearrangement uses TRBV12-3 or TRBV12-4 and TRBJ2-1; 7 bases map to TRBD1. The CDR3 contains 14 residues. Trimming removed 6 bases from V and 10 bases from J; junction bases left unmatched: 12. The CDR3 here is CASRSYRGEGEQFF. The DNA of the CDR3 is TGTGCCAGCAGATCTTACAGGGGAGAGGGCGAGCAGTTCTTC.

The J gene is TRBJ2-3, the V gene TRBV6-5; either TRBD1 or TRBD2 may fit D (5 bases each). CDR1 and CDR2 from the germline V gene are MNHEY and SVGAGI. The V gene lost 7 bases and the J gene lost 6 bases, with 14 bases spanning the gap. The CDR3 runs 13 residues. CDR3 bases: TGTGCCAGCAACCGAGGGGCGAGGGATACGCAGTATTTT. Its translation is CASNRGARDTQYF.

Concerning this clonotype: A much larger clone is a single base away; this may be a read error. V usage is TRBV7-3 and J usage is TRBJ2-6; D is perhaps TRBD1 or TRBD2 (6 bases each). CDR1 and CDR2 (germline): SGHTA, FQGTGA. Between the trimmed V and J ends, which lost 5 bases and 3 bases, there was a span of 11 bases. The CDR3 length is 15 residues. The CDR3 nucleotides are TGTGCCAGCAGCCCCGGGGGCTTTGGGGCCAACGTCCTGACTTTC. Its protein product is CASSPGGFGANVLTF.

This chain joins TRBV7-2 and TRBJ2-1; D uncertain. Trimming left V 0 bases short and J 0 bases short, with 9 bases between. The CDR3 spans 16 residues. The germline CDR1 and CDR2 sequences are SGHTA and FQGNSA. The CDR3 bases are TGTGCCAGCAGCTTAGCTGTCCCGAGCTCCTACAATGAGCAGTTCTTC. Translation: CASSLAVPSSYNEQFF.

The genes are TRBV12-3 or TRBV12-4 and TRBJ2-3, with D perhaps TRBD2 (5 bases). V was clipped by 1 base and J by 5 bases, with 16 bases between them. The CDR3 runs 16 residues. The CDR3 reads CASSLVVVGEGDTQYF. CDR3 DNA: TGTGCCAGCAGTTTAGTCGTGGTGGGAGAGGGAGATACGCAGTATTTT.